The 8 T cell receptor beta chains below were found in one sample sequenced in a study of CD8 T cells in ankylosing spondylitis (dated by TCRdb to 2016 to 2017). Library preparation was by 5' RACE. The listed sequencing device is Illumina HiSeq 2500. Using fastp at Q25 and MiXCR, TCRdb reprocessed the public reads and kept productive beta chains. Duplicate CDR3 protein sequences are folded into a single record with the most common DNA and genes. The sample table shows more than 150,000 distinct CDR3 sequences, and roughly 18% are seen once. The ten largest clonotypes hold more than 3.5% of the sample. Source material: blood, either unsorted or a sorted T cell fraction (not recorded which). These receptors came from a male donor under 30 with ankylosing spondylitis or in good health (not recorded which). Donor details come from another sample of the same person, matched by shared clones.

This clonotype appeared many times. This chain connects TRBV21-1 to TRBJ1-1; the table gives TRBD1 as D, unverified against the DNA. TRBV21-1 is labeled a pseudogene. This CDR3 is built from 17 residues. CDR3 amino acids: CASSSLRLWGRNTEAFF. The CDR3 coding sequence is TGTGCCAGCAGCAGCCTACGATTGTGGGGCCGGAACACTGAAGCTTTCTTT.

The genes are TRBV6-2 or TRBV6-3 and TRBJ2-1; no definite D call. Germline assignment: CDR1 MNHEY and CDR2 SVGEGT. The V end lost 6 bases, the J end lost 2 bases, and 8 bases lay between the germline ends. CDR3 size: 13 residues. In DNA, the CDR3 is TGTGCCAGCAGGGAGTTCGCCTACAATGAGCAGTTCTTC. Protein product: CASREFAYNEQFF.

DNA of the CDR3: TGCAGCGTTCGGGCAGGGGTTGTAGATACGCAGTATTTT. Protein sequence: CSVRAGVVDTQYF. J is TRBJ2-3 and V is TRBV29-1; the D gene is possibly TRBD1 (6 bases). Looked up from germline, CDR1 is SQVTM and CDR2 is ANQGSEA. This CDR3 comprises 13 residues. The V end was cut by 5 bases, the J end by 5 bases, with 14 bases between.

The J gene is TRBJ2-3, the V gene TRBV20-1; possible D gene TRBD1, 6 bases. V was trimmed by 1 base and J by 8 bases, leaving 25 bases between them. The CDR3 totals 17 residues. Germline assignment: CDR1 DFQATT and CDR2 SNEGSKA (reference sequence). CDR3 in amino acids: CSARGPDRATPSGTQYF. In DNA, the CDR3 is TGCAGTGCTAGAGGGCCGGACAGAGCCACCCCCTCGGGTACGCAGTATTTT.

This clonotype was recorded at least ten times. The genes are TRBV24-1 and TRBJ2-5; tentatively, D is TRBD2 (7 bases). Germline V CDR1 and CDR2: KGHDR, SFDVKD. Trimming pared 9 bases from V and 2 bases from J, leaving 15 bases between. The length of the CDR3 is 14 residues. The CDR3: CATGGAHIQETQYF. The CDR3 bases are TGTGCCACCGGGGGGGCTCACATACAAGAGACCCAGTACTTC.

This clonotype was seen repeatedly, ten times or more. The chain couples TRBV2 to TRBJ2-6; D remains unclear. V shed 7 bases and J shed 0 bases, with 10 bases lying between them. The germline gives CDR1 SNHLY, CDR2 FYNNEI. The CDR3 covers 15 residues. The CDR3 is CASTLGFSGANVLTF. CDR3 DNA: TGTGCCAGCACCCTCGGCTTCTCTGGGGCCAACGTCCTGACTTTC.

This clonotype was counted many times. As DNA, the CDR3 is TGTGCCACTGCCTCCGGGACGCAAAATTTAGATACGCAGTATTTT. Translated: CATASGTQNLDTQYF. The rearrangement joins TRBV15 to TRBJ2-3; tentatively, D is TRBD1 or TRBD2 (5 bases each). V gave up 9 bases and J gave up 5 bases, with 21 bases separating them. Germline loops: CDR1 LNHNV, CDR2 YYDKDF (reference sequence). This CDR3 spans 15 amino acids.

The chain uses TRBV19 and TRBJ2-4, with 7 bases matching TRBD1. J gave up 1 base and V 11 bases, and 11 bases lay outside the gene matches. CDR1 is LNHDA and CDR2 is SQIVND in the germline V gene (reference sequence). CDR3 size: 15 residues. The CDR3 protein is CASNRDSSAKNIQYF. CDR3 nucleotide sequence: TGTGCCTCAAACAGGGACAGTTCCGCCAAAAACATTCAGTACTTC.